Presented here are 21 T cell receptor beta chains from one specimen sequenced in a study of shared clonotypes between healthy human individuals. Here immunoSEQ multiplex PCR was the method, and the copy in TCRdb shows in-frame clones only, minus some. This sample has about 1,500,000 clones, with roughly 97% found just once. The sequenced sample was naive CD4+ T cells sorted from blood. Described subset: CD45RA+ positively selected. These receptors originate from a man aged 25 to 40 in good health.

This sequence joins TRBV19 and TRBJ2-3; TRBD1 or TRBD2 may be the D gene (5 bases each). The germline CDR1 and CDR2 sequences are LNHDA and SQIVND (reference sequence). V was shortened by 4 bases and J by 0 bases, with 17 bases between the two germline ends. The CDR3 is made up of 17 amino acids. The CDR3 nucleotides are TGTGCCAGTAGTACTGGGGGACGGGTTCAAAGCACAGATACGCAGTATTTT. The encoded protein is CASSTGGRVQSTDTQYF.

With regard to this clone: This same CDR3 is encoded by further DNA sequences in the sample. This chain uses TRBV28 with TRBJ2-7, with a possible D match to TRBD2 (6 bases). The ends were cut back, 8 bases at V and 2 bases at J, with 13 bases in the middle. The CDR3 totals 13 residues. CDR1 and CDR2 from the germline V gene are MDHEN and SYDVKM. CDR3 nucleotide sequence: TGTGCCAGCCGGGGGTCCGGCACCTACGAGCAGTACTTC. It is translated as CASRGSGTYEQYF.

The CDR3, as DNA: TGTGCCAGCAGCCTGACCGGGACAGGGGATCTGGATACGCAGTATTTT. It is translated as CASSLTGTGDLDTQYF. The V and J genes are TRBV11-2 and TRBJ2-3; TRBD1 agrees at 10 bases. CDR1 is SGHAT, CDR2 FQNNGV, per germline. V lost 5 bases to trimming and J lost 6 bases; unmatched junction nucleotides: 11. The CDR3 is 16 amino acids.

This rearrangement joins TRBV11-2 to TRBJ2-1; 10 bases map to TRBD2. CDR1 SGHAT and CDR2 FQNNGV come from the germline V gene. This CDR3 has 14 residues. V lost 5 bases and J lost 12; bases outside the gene matches: 10. The CDR3 sequence is CASSLTSGAFGQFF. The CDR3 DNA sequence: TGTGCCAGCAGCCTTACTAGCGGGGCTTTTGGGCAGTTCTTC.

The rearrangement joins TRBV5-3 to TRBJ1-1, with D possibly being TRBD1 (6 bases). TRBV5-3 is known as an ORF, though its function is uncertain. CDR3 length equals 14 residues. Trimming removed 3 bases from V and 4 bases from J, with 13 bases in between. CDR3 DNA: TGTGCCAGAAGCTGTACAGGGTACCGCACTGAAGCTTTCTTT. Amino acids: CARSCTGYRTEAFF.

This chain links TRBV4-3 with TRBJ2-1, with TRBD2 identical over 8 bases. The CDR3 has 16 amino acids. V was pared by 0 bases and J by 5 bases, with 6 bases of the junction left unmatched. Germline CDR1 and CDR2: LGHNA and YSLEER. The CDR3 bases are TGCGCCAGCAGCCAAGATGGGACTAGAAACCACAATGAGCAGTTCTTC. This codes for CASSQDGTRNHNEQFF.

The chain is built from TRBV5-4 and TRBJ2-1, with D possibly matching TRBD2 (6 bases). The germline CDR1 and CDR2 sequences are SGHNT and YYREEE (reference sequence). Trimming cost V 3 bases and J 9 bases, with 13 bases left between them. The CDR3 consists of 13 residues. CDR3: CASSSTSPAEQFF. Here the CDR3 DNA reads TGTGCCAGCAGCTCAACTAGCCCTGCTGAGCAGTTCTTC.

The chain links TRBV15 to TRBJ2-6; D gene unclear. Per germline, CDR1 LNHNV and CDR2 YYDKDF (reference sequence). Trimming stripped 1 base from V and 1 base from J, with 8 bases between. This CDR3 is built from 16 residues. The chain's CDR3 is CATSRVGYSGANVLTF. Here the CDR3 DNA reads TGTGCCACCAGCAGAGTGGGTTATTCTGGGGCCAACGTCCTGACTTTC.

This sequence joins TRBV6-5 and TRBJ2-7; D remains unclear. The germline gives CDR1 MNHEY, CDR2 SVGAGI. The CDR3 totals 12 residues. Between the trimmed V and J ends, which lost 6 bases and 2 bases, there was a span of 8 bases. The CDR3: CASRDTTYEQYF. CDR3 bases: TGTGCCAGCAGAGACACGACCTACGAGCAGTACTTC.

The chain joins TRBV11-3 to TRBJ2-3; 9 bases map to TRBD2. V gave up 8 bases and J gave up 2 bases; unmatched junction bases: 8. Germline V gene lookup returns CDR1 SGHNT and CDR2 YENEEA. The CDR3 is made up of 15 amino acids. In nucleotides, the CDR3 is TGTGCCAGCCGAGCGGGGGGCTCGGTCACAGATACGCAGTATTTT. The encoded protein is CASRAGGSVTDTQYF.

The CDR3 nucleotides are TGTGCCTGGAGTTGTCATGAGCAGTTCTTC. Amino acid sequence: CAWSCHEQFF. This chain links TRBV30 with TRBJ2-1; D remains unclear. The V gene's germline CDR1 is GTSNPN and CDR2 SVGIG (reference sequence). V lost 2 bases and J 8 bases, leaving 4 bases between the germline ends. The length of the CDR3 is 10 residues.

The genes are TRBV7-2 and TRBJ2-7; no clear D. The V gene lost 5 bases and the J gene lost 2 bases, with 10 bases spanning the gap. The V gene's germline CDR1 is SGHTA and CDR2 FQGNSA. The CDR3 extends over 13 amino acids. The CDR3 region has the DNA TGTGCCAGCAGCGGCAGACAACCCTACGAGCAGTACTTC. Its protein is CASSGRQPYEQYF.

This chain uses TRBV28 with TRBJ1-3, with TRBD1 as a possible D gene (5 bases). CDR3 length: 17 amino acids. V dropped 0 bases and J dropped 0 bases, with 12 bases sitting between them. The V gene's germline CDR1 is MDHEN and CDR2 SYDVKM. CDR3 nucleotides: TGTGCCAGCAGTTTATGGCAGGGACTGCCCTCTGGAAACACCATATATTTT. Translation gives CASSLWQGLPSGNTIYF. Combining the CDR3 with reference TRBV28 and TRBJ1-3 gives the whole variable domain DVKVTQSSRYLVKRTGEKVFLECVQDMDHENMFWYRQDPGLGLRLIYFSYDVKMKEKGDIPEGYSVSREKKERFSLILESASTNQTSMYLCASSLWQGLPSGNTIYFGEGSWLTVV.

The chain uses TRBV5-4 and TRBJ1-4, with D hard to call. The CDR3 extends over 14 amino acids. Germline CDR1 reads SGHNT; CDR2 reads YYREEE (reference sequence). V lost 4 bases and J 7 bases, leaving 14 bases between the germline ends. This CDR3 is CASSPGPELEKLFF. The CDR3 nucleotides read TGTGCCAGCAGCCCCGGCCCGGAGCTTGAAAAACTGTTTTTT.

This sequence joins TRBV6-5 and TRBJ2-3; D might be TRBD2 (6 bases). The ends were cut back, 7 bases at V and 3 bases at J, with 17 bases in the middle. Germline V gene lookup returns CDR1 MNHEY and CDR2 SVGAGI. CDR3 length: 15 amino acids. As DNA, the CDR3 is TGTGCCAGCACACAGGCGGTGGGACTTACAGATACGCAGTATTTT. Encoded protein: CASTQAVGLTDTQYF.

This chain links TRBV4-2 with TRBJ1-2; 8 nucleotides line up with TRBD1. V dropped 4 bases and J dropped 2; count of bases not matched to a gene: 27. Germline lookup yields CDR1 LGHNA and CDR2 YNFKEQ. The length of the CDR3 is 22 residues. CDR3 sequence (DNA): TGTGCCAGCAGCCCGAGTTTGGAGGATTTTTCCGACAGGGGTCTGTTGAACTATGGCTACACCTTC. It specifies CASSPSLEDFSDRGLLNYGYTF.

This sequence joins TRBV4-1 and TRBJ2-3, with 8 bases matching TRBD1. V was pared by 2 bases and J by 1 base, with 2 bases of the junction left unmatched. The CDR3 is made up of 15 amino acids. In germline, CDR1 is MGHRA, CDR2 YSYEKL. This CDR3 is CASSQTGQGTDTQYF. The CDR3 DNA is TGCGCCAGCAGCCAAACGGGACAGGGCACAGATACGCAGTATTTT.

The chain recombines TRBV11-2 with TRBJ2-2; 11 bases agree with TRBD2. Germline V gene lookup returns CDR1 SGHAT and CDR2 FQNNGV. V lost 4 bases and J lost 6; bases outside the gene matches: 4. The CDR3 sequence is 15 residues long. CDR3 in DNA: TGTGCCAGCAGCTCGGGACTAGCGGTGCCCGGGGAGCTGTTTTTT. Protein: CASSSGLAVPGELFF.

Remarks on this clone: Additional DNA sequences in this sample encode the identical CDR3. This chain joins TRBV11-2 and TRBJ1-1; no firm D call. Germline assignment: CDR1 SGHAT and CDR2 FQNNGV. The CDR3 loop spans 11 amino acids. Trimming shortened V by 5 bases and J by 0 bases, and 1 base separated the two germline ends. CDR3 in amino acids: CASSLNTEAFF. The CDR3 DNA is TGTGCCAGCAGCCTGAACACTGAAGCTTTCTTT.

The rearrangement links TRBV27 to TRBJ2-7; 12 bases align to TRBD1. This CDR3 region has 14 residues. V was pared by 3 bases and J by 6 bases, with 3 bases of the junction left unmatched. Germline CDR1 MNHEY, CDR2 SMNVEV (reference sequence). The CDR3 DNA reads as TGTGCCAGCAGTTTGGGACAGGGGGCTAGCGAGCAGTACTTC. Its translation is CASSLGQGASEQYF.

J is TRBJ2-5 and V is TRBV28; D is possibly TRBD1 (6 bases). CDR1 is MDHEN and CDR2 is SYDVKM in the germline V gene. The CDR3 is 13 amino acids. V was cut by 10 bases and J by 0 bases, with 12 bases left in between. CDR3 loop: CATFGQYQETQYF. CDR3 in DNA: TGTGCCACCTTTGGACAGTACCAAGAGACCCAGTACTTC.